This note documents a single T cell receptor (beta chain) sequence. Its antigen remains unidentified. The input lacks base qualities; no much larger clone sits a single base away. The protocol used for the library was the immunoSEQ multiplex PCR assay. For the multiplex PCR, a mixture combining 60 forward primers for TCR Vbeta segments and 13 reverse primers for TCR Jbeta segments was used. The CDR3 region of rearranged TCR beta genes was amplified from genomic DNA by a multiplex PCR assay. The Illumina HiSeq System was used to sequence the amplified TCR beta libraries as 87-base-pair reads. The study's own analysis went as follows. In a later analysis, roughly 80 million unique TCR beta chains were counted across the roughly 610 repertoires, and roughly 11 million of these chains were shared by at least two donors. Raw reads were error-corrected and collapsed into unique sequences by a nearest-neighbor algorithm in which closely related sequences were merged to remove PCR and sequencing errors. To assign V, D and J gene segments, CDR3 sequences were aligned to IMGT reference sequences. Each retained sequence needed at least a six-nucleotide match to both a V gene segment and a J gene segment. A rearrangement was called productive if the CDR3 had no stop codons and remained in frame with V and J, and every other rearrangement was called non-productive. Following IMGT convention, CDR3 was defined as the stretch from the second conserved V-encoded cysteine to the conserved J-encoded phenylalanine. In an earlier analysis of more than 550 of the donors, sequences lacking an unambiguous match to a single V gene segment were excluded. An earlier analysis of 587 of the donors called V segments functional above 56.7% productive rearrangements and segregating when the between-donor standard deviation exceeded 5%. A statistical classification framework was built for diagnosing cytomegalovirus status from the catalog of TCR beta chain sequences. V and J gene assignment, in a later analysis, came from comparing TCR nucleotide sequences with IMGT/GENE-DB human TR gene sequences. The TCRdist pipeline was used in a later analysis to assign CDR3 sequences and most-parsimonious VDJ recombination scenarios. In a later analysis, each TCR beta chain was defined by its CDR3 amino acid sequence together with its V-gene family, and reads without a unique V-gene family were excluded. To address suspected cross-contamination and a sequencing artifact, a later analysis removed over 500 highly shared, low-generation-probability nucleotide sequences. In a later analysis, a clonal expansion index was calculated for each public chain from normalized within-repertoire ranks of inferred template counts. Generation probabilities in a later analysis came from a VDJ recombination model fitted to out-of-frame rearrangements, and those results were checked against IGoR. In a later analysis, TCR-TCR, TCR-HLA and TCR-CMV co-occurrence was scored with hypergeometric tests, and a repertoire-size bias correction was applied to TCR pairs. False discovery rates were estimated in a later analysis by permuting HLA or CMV assignments 20 times. In a later analysis, co-occurring TCRs were grouped using DBSCAN, with TCRdist sequence similarity added in when clustering inside HLA-allele-positive subsets. Repertoires with fewer than 30,000 or more than 120,000 public chains, plus five repertoires with anomalous nucleotide sharing, were excluded from co-occurrence clustering. TCRdb provides this immuneACCESS table in a form limited to in-frame rearrangements. Some clones are lacking; in checked studies, under half of them reflect an unresolved V gene, and why the rest are absent is not known. V and J calls and clone size are as listed in that table; D and trimming were resolved from the DNA. The sample contains over 150,000 clones, around 80% of them found a single time. Over 4.5% of the sample is in the top ten clones.

These data originate in a study of cytomegalovirus exposure and HLA in healthy donors (dated by TCRdb to 2017 to 2019). At the level of the whole study: An earlier analysis of under 600 of the donors reported approximately 300 Gb of sequence data and some 120 million unique TCR beta sequences from roughly 200 million T cells. Donor age, sex, ethnicity and CMV serostatus were compiled together with the repertoire data. Among some 400 genotyped donors of the cohort, an average of roughly 240,000 unique TCR beta nucleotide sequences were sequenced per donor, about a sixth of them non-productive. The genetic ancestry cluster associated with self-reported Caucasian donors included about 81% of the 300 to 400 genotyped donors. To decide whether each TCR beta V gene segment behaved as functional or pseudogenic, an earlier analysis of some 580 of the donors relied on high-throughput TCR beta sequencing. An early release covering just under 650 HLA-typed donors comprised about 300 gigabases of sequencing data and some 79 million unique TCR sequences. The study profiled the T cell repertoires of more than 500 subjects by immunosequencing and related them to cytomegalovirus serostatus. A later analysis re-examined previously published TCR beta repertoires from 610 or so donors and added high-resolution HLA genotyping to investigate patterns of TCR occurrence. Five DR-DQ haplotypes were treated as single units for association and clustering because of strong linkage in the cohort. The study aimed to test whether cataloging public T cell receptors could reveal signatures of past pathogen exposure. Genome-wide SNP genotypes for about 65% of the 666 donors were used in a later genetic analysis, which treated that subset as a discovery cohort. In addition to the first cohort of 666 subjects, a separate validation cohort of 120 different subjects was used. All discovery cohort repertoires had been generated on a single sequencing platform. The number of donors typed differed by locus, with 629-630 for A, B, C, DRB1 and DQB1, around 500 for DQA1, 606 for DPA1, and 450 to 480 for DPB1. To predict cytomegalovirus infection status, the study brought together high-throughput TCR immunosequencing, statistical association of individual TCRs with disease status, and machine learning. In the later analysis, no new phenotypic data were used to find candidate immune exposures; instead, reliance was placed on TCR beta sequences and their occurrence across donors. HLA typing included class I and class II loci at four-digit resolution.

The CDR3, cysteine through phenylalanine, is 15 amino acids long. Only the CDR3 region is kept as DNA, spanning 45 bases read in frame from base 1. CDR1 and CDR2 are read off the germline V gene as SGHVS and FQNEAQ. Trimmed from V: 8 bases; trimmed from J: 2 bases; junction bases lacking a gene match: 7. The cohort comprised fewer than 750 healthy bone marrow donors. At the time of sampling, all cohort members were nominally healthy, though unrecorded immune exposures were likely present. The donor was CMV seronegative and belonged to the group of over 300 seronegative cohort members. A peripheral blood sample was collected from each donor, and TCR beta sequencing was performed on peripheral blood mononuclear cells. Genomic DNA was extracted from the blood cell samples with the Qiagen DNeasy Blood Extraction Kit. The research as a whole found: Correlated functional status among segregating V segments might be attributable to linkage disequilibrium, but an unknown experimental factor could not be ruled out. A later analysis found that most CMV-associated TCR beta chains appeared HLA-restricted, with HLA associations seemingly driven largely by CMV exposure. In a later analysis, TCR association rates were found to vary across HLA loci, with the most associated TCRs seen for DRB1 alleles and the fewest for HLA-C alleles. In a later genetic analysis, a missense DCLRE1C variant was associated with V-gene and J-gene trimming of TCR beta chains, and the association was replicated in an independent cohort. Because counts were too low, fewer than 20 rarely observed V segments, including chromosome 9 orphons, were excluded from the earlier analysis of some 540 of the donors. A later analysis associated roughly 17,000 TCR beta sequences with specific HLA alleles at a false discovery rate of 0.05. A further reported finding was that TCR beta sequences accurately predicted the HLA-A and HLA-B alleles for most subjects in the first cohort. In an earlier analysis of 587 of the donors, most TCR beta V segments were observed in productive rearrangements about 90% or about 30% of the time, broadly matching IMGT annotations. The study gave a list of roughly 150 TCR beta chains associated with cytomegalovirus. Three of the identified cytomegalovirus-associated TCR beta chains were confirmed in vitro to be specific for cytomegalovirus antigens. A later genetic analysis reported fewer N-insertions in productive TCRs among donors in an Asian-associated ancestry cluster than the 666-donor mean. Some IMGT-functional V segments, including TRBV6-2 and TRBV6-3, could not be distinguished by the 87-base-pair reads and were therefore excluded. A group of highly shared sequence variants was considered likely to be a technical artifact of the sequencing pipeline. The classifier was reported to diagnose cytomegalovirus status with high specificity and sensitivity in both the original and validation cohorts. The presence/absence analyses assumed that sequencing depth was roughly uniform across donors, and that assumption may not be true. This cohort had only TCR beta chains sequenced, and the lack of alpha or paired-chain data limited which features could be detected. Because HLA typing was unavailable for some donors at each locus, only the typed subset was used in association tests. Strong co-occurrence of HLA alleles, especially DR and DQ, made assigning TCR associations to individual alleles difficult. Most TCR sequences were observed very rarely across donors, whereas some public TCRs were present in many individuals. The only immune exposure information available for the cohort was CMV serostatus. According to the authors, the approach could potentially be generalized to other disease states and immunological phenotypes. According to a later analysis, parvovirus B19, influenza, CMV and Epstein-Barr virus appeared linked to several top co-occurrence clusters. In a later analysis, HLA-associated TCR beta chains showed more clonal expansion and lower generation probabilities than non-associated chains that were equally common.

The origin of this receptor is a male donor in good health and CMV-seronegative. The sequence is built from TRBV7-8 and TRBJ2-3; 10 bases in between match TRBD2. The sample taken for sequencing was PBMCs. This receptor has the CDR3 CASFHSGGTTDTQYF. DNA sequence: TGTGCCAGCTTTCATAGCGGGGGGACCACAGATACGCAGTATTTT.